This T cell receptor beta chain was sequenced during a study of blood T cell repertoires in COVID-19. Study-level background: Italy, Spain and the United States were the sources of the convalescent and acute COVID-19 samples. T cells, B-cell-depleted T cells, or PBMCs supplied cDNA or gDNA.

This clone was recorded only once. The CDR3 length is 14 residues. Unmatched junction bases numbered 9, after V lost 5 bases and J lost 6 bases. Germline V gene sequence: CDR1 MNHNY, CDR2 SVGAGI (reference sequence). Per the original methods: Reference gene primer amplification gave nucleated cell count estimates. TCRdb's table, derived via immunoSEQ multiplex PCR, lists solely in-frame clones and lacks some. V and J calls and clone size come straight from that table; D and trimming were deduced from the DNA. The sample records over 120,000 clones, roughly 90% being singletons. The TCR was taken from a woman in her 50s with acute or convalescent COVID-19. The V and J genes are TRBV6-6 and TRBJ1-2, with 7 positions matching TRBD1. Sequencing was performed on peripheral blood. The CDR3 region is CASSHGTDVDGYTF. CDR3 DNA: TGTGCCAGCAGTCACGGGACAGATGTGGATGGCTACACCTTC.